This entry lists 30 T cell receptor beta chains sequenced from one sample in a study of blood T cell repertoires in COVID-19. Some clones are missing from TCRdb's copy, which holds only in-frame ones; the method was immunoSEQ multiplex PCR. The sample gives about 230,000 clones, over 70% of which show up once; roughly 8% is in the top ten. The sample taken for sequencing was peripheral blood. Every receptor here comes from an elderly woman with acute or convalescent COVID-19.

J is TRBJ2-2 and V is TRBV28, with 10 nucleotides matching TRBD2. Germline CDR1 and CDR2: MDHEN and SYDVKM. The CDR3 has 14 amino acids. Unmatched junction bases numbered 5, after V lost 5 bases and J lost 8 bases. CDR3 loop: CASSPPGLAGELFF. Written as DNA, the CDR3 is TGTGCCAGCAGTCCCCCGGGACTAGCGGGGGAGCTGTTTTTT.

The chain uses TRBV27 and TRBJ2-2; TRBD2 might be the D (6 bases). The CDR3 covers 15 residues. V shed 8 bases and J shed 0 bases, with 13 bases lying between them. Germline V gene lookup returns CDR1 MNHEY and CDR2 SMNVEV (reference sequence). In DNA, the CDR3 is TGTGCCAGCCGACTAGGGCGGGCGAACACCGGGGAGCTGTTTTTT. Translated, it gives CASRLGRANTGELFF.

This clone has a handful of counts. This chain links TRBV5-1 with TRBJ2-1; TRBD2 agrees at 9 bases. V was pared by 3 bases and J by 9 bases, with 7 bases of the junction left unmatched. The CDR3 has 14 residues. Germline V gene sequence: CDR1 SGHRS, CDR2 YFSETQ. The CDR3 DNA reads TGCGCCAGCAGCTCGCTAGCGGGGTCCGCTGAGCAGTTCTTC. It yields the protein CASSSLAGSAEQFF.

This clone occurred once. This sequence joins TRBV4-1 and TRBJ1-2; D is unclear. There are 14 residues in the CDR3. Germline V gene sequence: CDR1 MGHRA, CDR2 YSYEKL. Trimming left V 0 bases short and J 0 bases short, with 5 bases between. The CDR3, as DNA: TGCGCCAGCAGCCAAGATCATGCTAACTATGGCTACACCTTC. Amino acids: CASSQDHANYGYTF.

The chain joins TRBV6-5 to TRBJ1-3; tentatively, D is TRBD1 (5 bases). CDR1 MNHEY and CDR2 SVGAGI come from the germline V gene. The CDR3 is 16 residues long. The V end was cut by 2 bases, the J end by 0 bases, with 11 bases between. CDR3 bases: TGTGCCAGCAGTTACGGGGCAAGCAGCTCTGGAAACACCATATATTTT. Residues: CASSYGASSSGNTIYF.

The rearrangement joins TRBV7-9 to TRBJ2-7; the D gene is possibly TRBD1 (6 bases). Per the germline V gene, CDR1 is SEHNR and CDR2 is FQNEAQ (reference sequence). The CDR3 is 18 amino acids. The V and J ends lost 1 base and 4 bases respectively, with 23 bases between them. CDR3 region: CASSLVYSRGAGTYEQYF. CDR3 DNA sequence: TGTGCCAGCAGCTTAGTATATTCTCGTGGGGCAGGGACATACGAGCAGTACTTC.

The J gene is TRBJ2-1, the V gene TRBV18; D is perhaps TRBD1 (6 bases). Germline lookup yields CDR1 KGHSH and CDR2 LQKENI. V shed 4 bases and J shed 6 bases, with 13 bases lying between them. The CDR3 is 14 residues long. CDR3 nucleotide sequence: TGTGCCAGCTCACTTTCCAGGGGCACCAATGAGCAGTTCTTC. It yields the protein CASSLSRGTNEQFF.

The CDR3 loop is CASWDTYGYTF. The CDR3 coding sequence is TGTGCCAGCTGGGACACCTATGGCTACACCTTC. The chain has TRBV3-1 (or the pseudogene TRBV3-2) and TRBJ1-2, with D perhaps TRBD1 (6 bases). The V end was cut by 8 bases, the J end by 4 bases, with 8 bases between. Germline V gives CDR1 LGHDT, CDR2 YNNKEL (reference sequence). The CDR3 has 11 amino acids.

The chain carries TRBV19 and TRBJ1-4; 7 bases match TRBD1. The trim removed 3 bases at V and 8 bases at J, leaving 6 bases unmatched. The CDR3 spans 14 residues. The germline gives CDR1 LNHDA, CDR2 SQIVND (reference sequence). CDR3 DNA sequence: TGTGCCAGTAGTATCCAGGGGGTGGGGGAAAAACTGTTTTTT. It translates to CASSIQGVGEKLFF.

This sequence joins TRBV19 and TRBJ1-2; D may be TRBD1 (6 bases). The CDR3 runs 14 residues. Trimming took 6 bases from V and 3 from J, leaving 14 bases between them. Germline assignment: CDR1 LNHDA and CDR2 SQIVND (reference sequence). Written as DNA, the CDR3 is TGTGCCAGTAGCCTGGGACAAACTTACTATGGCTACACCTTC. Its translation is CASSLGQTYYGYTF.

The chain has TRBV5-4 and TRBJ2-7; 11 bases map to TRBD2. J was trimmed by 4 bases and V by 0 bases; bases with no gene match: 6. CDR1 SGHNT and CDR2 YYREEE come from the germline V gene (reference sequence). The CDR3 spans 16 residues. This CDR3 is CASSLGGTSGSYEQYF. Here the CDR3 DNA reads TGTGCCAGCAGCTTGGGTGGCACTAGCGGGAGTTACGAGCAGTACTTC.

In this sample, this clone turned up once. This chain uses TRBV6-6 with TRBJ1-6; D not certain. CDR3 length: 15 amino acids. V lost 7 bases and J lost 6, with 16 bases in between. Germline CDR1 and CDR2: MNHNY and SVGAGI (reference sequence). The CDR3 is CASNREGVFNSPLHF. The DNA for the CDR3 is TGTGCCAGCAACCGGGAGGGAGTCTTTAATTCACCCCTCCACTTT.

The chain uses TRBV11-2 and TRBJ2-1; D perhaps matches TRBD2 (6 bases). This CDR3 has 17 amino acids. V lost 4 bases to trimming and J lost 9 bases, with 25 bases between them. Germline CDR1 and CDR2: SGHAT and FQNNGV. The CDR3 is CASSSVGRRNRRGEQFF. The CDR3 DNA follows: TGTGCCAGCAGCTCAGTGGGCAGACGAAATAGGAGGGGTGAGCAGTTCTTC.

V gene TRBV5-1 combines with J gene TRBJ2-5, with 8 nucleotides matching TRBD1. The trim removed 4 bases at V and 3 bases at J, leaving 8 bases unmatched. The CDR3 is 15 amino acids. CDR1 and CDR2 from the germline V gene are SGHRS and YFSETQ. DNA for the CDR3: TGCGCCAGCAGCACGGACGGGACAGGTGAAGAGACCCAGTACTTC. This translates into CASSTDGTGEETQYF.

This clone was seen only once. As DNA, the CDR3 is TGTGCCAGCAGGGGGACAGGGGACTTCAGCAATCAGCCCCAGCATTTT. It encodes CASRGTGDFSNQPQHF. This chain connects TRBV2 to TRBJ1-5; 10 nucleotides agree with TRBD1. The J segment lost 1 base and the V segment lost 6 bases, leaving 6 bases of the junction unmatched. CDR1 SNHLY and CDR2 FYNNEI come from the germline V gene. CDR3 length equals 16 residues.

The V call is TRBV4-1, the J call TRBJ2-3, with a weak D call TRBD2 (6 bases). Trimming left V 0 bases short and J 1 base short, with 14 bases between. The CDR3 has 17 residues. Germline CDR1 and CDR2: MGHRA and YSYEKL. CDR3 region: CASSQDFDGSGTDTQYF. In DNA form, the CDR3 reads TGCGCCAGCAGCCAAGATTTCGACGGGAGCGGCACAGATACGCAGTATTTT.

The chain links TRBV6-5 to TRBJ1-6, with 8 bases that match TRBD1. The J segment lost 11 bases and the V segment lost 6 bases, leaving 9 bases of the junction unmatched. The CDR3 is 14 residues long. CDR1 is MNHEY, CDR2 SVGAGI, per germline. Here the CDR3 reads CASRKQGGKPPLHF. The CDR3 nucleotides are TGTGCCAGCAGGAAACAGGGGGGAAAGCCACCCCTCCACTTT.

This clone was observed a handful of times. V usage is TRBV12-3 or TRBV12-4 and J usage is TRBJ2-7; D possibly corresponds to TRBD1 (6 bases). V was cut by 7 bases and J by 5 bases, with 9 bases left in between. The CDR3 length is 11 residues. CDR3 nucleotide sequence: TGTGCCAGCACTTCAGGGGACGAGCAGTACTTC. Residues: CASTSGDEQYF.

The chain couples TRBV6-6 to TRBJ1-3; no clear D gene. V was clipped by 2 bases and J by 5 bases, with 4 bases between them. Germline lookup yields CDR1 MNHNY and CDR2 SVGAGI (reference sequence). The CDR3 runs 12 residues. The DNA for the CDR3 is TGTGCCAGCAGTTACGAGCGAAACACCATATATTTT. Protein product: CASSYERNTIYF.

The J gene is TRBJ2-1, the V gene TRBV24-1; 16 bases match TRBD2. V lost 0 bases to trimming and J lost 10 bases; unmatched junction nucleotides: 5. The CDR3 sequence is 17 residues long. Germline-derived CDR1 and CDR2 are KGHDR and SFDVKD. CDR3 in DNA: TGTGCCACCAGTGATTTGGGGACTAGCGGGAGGGCCTGGGAGCAGTTCTTC. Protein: CATSDLGTSGRAWEQFF.

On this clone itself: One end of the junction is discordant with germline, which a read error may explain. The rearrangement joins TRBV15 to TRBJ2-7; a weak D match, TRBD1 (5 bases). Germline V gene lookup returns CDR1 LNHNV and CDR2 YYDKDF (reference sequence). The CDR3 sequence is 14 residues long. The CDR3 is CATNREQASYEQYF. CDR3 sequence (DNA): TGTGCCACCAACAGAGAACAGGCTTCCTACGAGCAGTACTTC.

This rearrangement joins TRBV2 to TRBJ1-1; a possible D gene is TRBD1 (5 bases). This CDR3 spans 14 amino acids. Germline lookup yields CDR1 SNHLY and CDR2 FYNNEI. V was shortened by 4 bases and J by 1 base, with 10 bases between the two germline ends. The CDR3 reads CASSGGLRNTEAFF. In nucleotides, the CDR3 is TGTGCCAGCAGTGGGGGACTGAGGAACACTGAAGCTTTCTTT.

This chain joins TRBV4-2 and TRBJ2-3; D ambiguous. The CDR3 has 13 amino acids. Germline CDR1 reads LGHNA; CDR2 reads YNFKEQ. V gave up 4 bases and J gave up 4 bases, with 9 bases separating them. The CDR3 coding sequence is TGTGCCAGCAGCCCTATCTTTGCAGATACGCAGTATTTT. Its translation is CASSPIFADTQYF.

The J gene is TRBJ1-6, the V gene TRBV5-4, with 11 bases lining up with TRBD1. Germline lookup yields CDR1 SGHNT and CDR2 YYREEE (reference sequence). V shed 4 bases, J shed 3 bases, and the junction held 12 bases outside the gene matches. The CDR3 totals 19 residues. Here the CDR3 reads CASSPFEGQGAFYNSPLHF. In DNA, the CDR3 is TGTGCCAGCAGCCCATTCGAAGGACAGGGGGCTTTCTATAATTCACCCCTCCACTTT.

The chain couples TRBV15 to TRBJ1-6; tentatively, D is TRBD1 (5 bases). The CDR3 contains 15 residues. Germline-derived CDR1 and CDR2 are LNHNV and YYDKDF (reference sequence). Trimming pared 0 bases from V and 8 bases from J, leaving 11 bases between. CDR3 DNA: TGTGCCACCAGCAGAGATCAGGGAATGTATTCACCCCTCCACTTT. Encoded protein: CATSRDQGMYSPLHF.

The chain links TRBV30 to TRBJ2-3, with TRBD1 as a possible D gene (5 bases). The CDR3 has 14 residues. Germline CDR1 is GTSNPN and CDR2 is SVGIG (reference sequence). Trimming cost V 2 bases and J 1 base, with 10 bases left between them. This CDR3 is CAWSIPRGTDTQYF. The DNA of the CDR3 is TGTGCCTGGAGTATCCCCAGGGGCACAGATACGCAGTATTTT. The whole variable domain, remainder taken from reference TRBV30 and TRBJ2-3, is SQTIHQWPATLVQPVGSPLSLECTVEGTSNPNLYWYRQAAGRGLQLLFYSVGIGQISSEVPQNLSASRPQDRQFILSSKKLLLSDSGFYLCAWSIPRGTDTQYFGPGTRLTVL.

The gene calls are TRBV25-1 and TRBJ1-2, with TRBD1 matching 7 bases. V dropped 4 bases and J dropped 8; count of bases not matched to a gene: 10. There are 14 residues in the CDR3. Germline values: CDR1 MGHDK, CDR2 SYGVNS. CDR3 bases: TGTGCCAGCAGTGCCCAACAGGGGATGGGCGGCTACACCTTC. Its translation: CASSAQQGMGGYTF.

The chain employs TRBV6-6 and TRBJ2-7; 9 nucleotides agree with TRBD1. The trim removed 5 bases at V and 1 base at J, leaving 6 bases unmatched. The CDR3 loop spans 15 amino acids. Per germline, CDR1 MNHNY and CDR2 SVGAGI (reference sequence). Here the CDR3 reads CASSPGTGRSYEQYF. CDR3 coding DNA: TGTGCCAGCAGTCCCGGGACAGGGAGATCCTACGAGCAGTACTTC.

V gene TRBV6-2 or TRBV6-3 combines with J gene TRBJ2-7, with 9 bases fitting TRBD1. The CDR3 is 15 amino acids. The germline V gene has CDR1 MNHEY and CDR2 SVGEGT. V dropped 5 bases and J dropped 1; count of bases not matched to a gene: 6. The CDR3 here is CASSGLTGGSYEQYF. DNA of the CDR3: TGTGCCAGCAGTGGCTTGACAGGGGGGTCCTACGAGCAGTACTTC.

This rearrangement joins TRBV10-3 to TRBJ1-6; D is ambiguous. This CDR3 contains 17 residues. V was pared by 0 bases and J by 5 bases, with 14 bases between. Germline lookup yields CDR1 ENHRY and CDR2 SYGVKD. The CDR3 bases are TGTGCCATCAGTGAGTCTCAGGTGACGGGGAATAATTCACCCCTCCACTTT. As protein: CAISESQVTGNNSPLHF.